This TCR beta chain was recovered during a study of CD8 T cells in ankylosing spondylitis. This CDR3 is built from 14 residues. V dropped 4 bases and J dropped 3; count of bases not matched to a gene: 3. Germline CDR1 is SGHRS and CDR2 is YFSETQ. This clonotype has at least ten counts. TCRdb passed the 5' RACE reads through MiXCR, listing each CDR3 protein once. The sample lists roughly 220,000 distinct CDR3 sequences; roughly a tenth were seen once. Sequencing was carried out using blood, either unsorted or a sorted T cell fraction (not recorded which). V gene TRBV5-1 combines with J gene TRBJ1-1, with 10 bases lining up with TRBD1. The sequence derives from a male donor with ankylosing spondylitis or in good health (not recorded which). The CDR3 DNA reads as TGCGCCAGCAGCATAGGGACAGGGGACACTGAAGCTTTCTTT. It encodes CASSIGTGDTEAFF.